This T cell receptor (beta chain) originates from a study of blood T cells in healthy people across ages. Every donor contributed approximately 10 milliliters of peripheral blood by blood draw. A second roughly 6 to 12 cycle PCR used barcoded and J-beta primers. TCRdb redid the calling of the 5' RACE reads with MiXCR, one entry per CDR3 protein. The table records almost 300,000 distinct CDR3 sequences, roughly a quarter of them present only once. This clonotype was seen a handful of times. This sequence was found in a woman aged 70-85 years in good health. The sequencing sample was made of blood.

This CDR3 is CSARDRGNYGYTF. For the CDR3, the DNA is TGCAGTGCTAGAGACAGGGGCAACTATGGCTACACCTTC. This chain connects TRBV20-1 to TRBJ1-2; D possibly corresponds to TRBD1 (6 bases). Trimming took 0 bases from V and 2 from J, leaving 7 bases between them. The germline V gene encodes CDR1 DFQATT and CDR2 SNEGSKA (reference sequence). CDR3 length: 13 amino acids.